The clone carrying this T cell receptor beta chain was counted many times. One entry per CDR3 protein results from TCRdb running MiXCR on the RT-PCR reads. The repertoire consists of approximately 720,000 distinct CDR3 sequences, with over 12% occurring once and the leading ten covering 3% to 4.5%. The CDR3 length is 14 residues. Germline V gene data show CDR1 as DFQATT and CDR2 as SNEGSKA (reference sequence). With V trimmed by 3 bases and J by 1 base, 5 bases remained unmatched. Sample: memory CD4+ T cells from blood. The gene calls are TRBV20-1 and TRBJ2-5; 7 nucleotides line up with TRBD2. This TCR was recovered from a female donor in good health, serving as a healthy control. CDR3: CSASSRGTQETQYF. CDR3 in DNA: TGCAGTGCTAGCTCGCGGGGGACCCAAGAGACCCAGTACTTC.